The 20 T cell receptor beta chains below were found in one sample sequenced in a study of shared clonotypes between healthy human individuals. Sequencing used immunoSEQ multiplex PCR; TCRdb keeps in-frame clones, though not all of them. The sample has about 490,000 clones; about 82% are singletons. Sample: PBMCs. These receptors all come from a woman aged 40 to 49 in good health. Some clones in this sample may be carry-over from other donors' samples.

For this clone: A junction boundary mismatches the germline segment, possibly from a read error. This chain uses TRBV4-3 with TRBJ2-2, with 8 bases identical to TRBD1. Germline assignment: CDR1 LGHNA and CDR2 YSLEER. The CDR3 consists of 17 residues. The CDR3 loop is CASSQDPPGGVTGDLFF. The CDR3 DNA reads TGCGCCAGCAGCCAAGATCCCCCAGGGGGCGTCACCGGGGATCTGTTTTTT.

The chain has TRBV7-8 and TRBJ1-2; perhaps TRBD1 as D (5 bases). Per the germline V gene, CDR1 is SGHVS and CDR2 is FQNEAQ. V lost 1 base, J lost 4 bases, and 13 bases lay in between. This CDR3 region has 15 residues. The CDR3: CASSLVGGESYGYTF. The CDR3 bases are TGTGCCAGCAGCTTAGTTGGAGGGGAGAGCTATGGCTACACCTTC.

The chain employs TRBV30 and TRBJ1-1, with D unclear. Looked up from germline, CDR1 is GTSNPN and CDR2 is SVGIG (reference sequence). This CDR3 is 15 amino acids long. Deletions cut 7 bases from V and 0 bases from J, with 18 bases between. DNA of the CDR3: TGTGCCTCGGGCGGAAACCGGGCCCTGAACACTGAAGCTTTCTTT. Its protein is CASGGNRALNTEAFF. The full variable domain, in which reference TRBV30 and TRBJ1-1 provide the parts outside the CDR3, is SQTIHQWPATLVQPVGSPLSLECTVEGTSNPNLYWYRQAAGRGLQLLFYSVGIGQISSEVPQNLSASRPQDRQFILSSKKLLLSDSGFYLCASGGNRALNTEAFFGQGTRLTVV.

The chain has TRBV7-8 and TRBJ2-2, with unresolved D. In germline, CDR1 is SGHVS, CDR2 FQNEAQ. Trimming removed 5 bases from V and 0 bases from J, with 4 bases in between. The CDR3 extends over 13 amino acids. CDR3 sequence (DNA): TGTGCCAGCAGCGTTACGAACACCGGGGAGCTGTTTTTT. Translating gives CASSVTNTGELFF.

This clone was recorded once. A clone one base away is much larger, so this may be a read error. J is TRBJ2-2 and V is TRBV9; 7 bases are shared with TRBD2. Germline-derived CDR1 and CDR2 are SGDLS and YYNGEE. This CDR3 is built from 15 residues. CDR3 bases: TGTGCCAGCAGCCCTTGGGGGGGTTCGACCGAGGAGCTGTTTTTT. It translates to CASSPWGGSTEELFF.

This chain uses TRBV29-1 with TRBJ2-2; D gene unclear. The CDR3 sequence is 15 residues long. V was shortened by 1 base and J by 0 bases, with 9 bases between the two germline ends. CDR1 and CDR2 from the germline V gene are SQVTM and ANQGSEA. CDR3 DNA sequence: TGCAGCGTTGAAGTTGGATATTCGAACACCGGGGAGCTGTTTTTT. Amino acids: CSVEVGYSNTGELFF.

This clone has just one count. J is TRBJ2-6 and V is TRBV4-1, with a possible D match to TRBD2 (6 bases). The ends were cut back, 5 bases at V and 4 bases at J, with 15 bases in the middle. This CDR3 comprises 16 residues. Per germline, CDR1 MGHRA and CDR2 YSYEKL. CDR3 coding DNA: TGCGCCAGCAGCTACCCAGGGAGGACGGGGGCCAACGTCCTGACTTTC. It specifies CASSYPGRTGANVLTF.

The chain uses TRBV7-2 and TRBJ1-1; D remains unclear. The CDR3 loop spans 12 amino acids. V shed 5 bases and J shed 13 bases, with 17 bases lying between them. Germline V lookup: CDR1 SGHTA, CDR2 FQGNSA. CDR3 DNA sequence: TGTGCCAGCAGCACCCGACGGAGAAACCATTTCTTT. Its translation is CASSTRRRNHFF.

The chain's CDR3 is CATSRGQGGAGGYTF. The DNA for the CDR3 is TGTGCCACCAGCAGAGGACAGGGAGGTGCAGGTGGCTACACCTTC. V gene TRBV15 combines with J gene TRBJ1-2; 7 bases map to TRBD1. V shed 1 base, J shed 7 bases, and the junction held 9 bases outside the gene matches. From germline, CDR1 is LNHNV and CDR2 YYDKDF (reference sequence). The CDR3 covers 15 residues.

J is TRBJ1-2 and V is TRBV28; unclear D gene. V was pared by 2 bases and J by 1 base, with 20 bases between. Germline-derived CDR1 and CDR2 are MDHEN and SYDVKM. The length of the CDR3 is 18 residues. CDR3 DNA sequence: TGTGCCAGCAGTTTACGACTGACCAACCCCCTCATTAACTATGGCTACACCTTC. Translating it yields CASSLRLTNPLINYGYTF.

This chain links TRBV27 with TRBJ2-1, with D perhaps given as TRBD1 or TRBD2 (6 bases each). V was shortened by 5 bases and J by 8 bases, with 22 bases between the two germline ends. This CDR3 region has 16 residues. Germline CDR1 is MNHEY and CDR2 is SMNVEV (reference sequence). The CDR3 loop is CASSNPPGARGDEQFF. CDR3 coding DNA: TGTGCCAGCAGTAACCCCCCGGGGGCCCGAGGCGATGAGCAGTTCTTC.

The V and J genes are TRBV4-1 and TRBJ2-4; a possible D gene is TRBD2 (6 bases). The germline CDR1 and CDR2 sequences are MGHRA and YSYEKL. The V gene lost 0 bases and the J gene lost 2 bases, with 17 bases spanning the gap. This CDR3 contains 18 residues. The CDR3, as DNA: TGCGCCAGCAGCCAAGATCAGGCAGGGAGGAGCCCCAAAAACATTCAGTACTTC. Translating it yields CASSQDQAGRSPKNIQYF.

This chain connects TRBV2 to TRBJ2-7, with a weak D call TRBD1 (5 bases). Deletions cut 4 bases from V and 2 bases from J, with 9 bases between. The CDR3 covers 13 residues. CDR1 and CDR2 (germline): SNHLY, FYNNEI. CDR3: CASSATATYEQYF. Written as DNA, the CDR3 is TGTGCCAGCAGTGCGACAGCGACCTACGAGCAGTACTTC.

This rearrangement joins TRBV7-2 to TRBJ1-5; no definite D call. Germline V gene sequence: CDR1 SGHTA, CDR2 FQGNSA. The CDR3 runs to 14 residues. The V end lost 1 base, the J end lost 7 bases, and 11 bases lay between the germline ends. For the CDR3, the DNA is TGTGCCAGCAGCTTAGACACGAACCTACAGCCCCAGCATTTT. This codes for CASSLDTNLQPQHF.

The chain joins TRBV9 to TRBJ2-2; 9 bases are shared with TRBD1. Germline V gene lookup returns CDR1 SGDLS and CDR2 YYNGEE. CDR3 length: 15 amino acids. The V and J ends lost 3 bases and 6 bases, in that order; junction bases with no gene match: 6. The CDR3 DNA sequence: TGTGCCAGCAGCGGGAGGACAGGGGCGGCCGGGGAGCTGTTTTTT. Translated, it gives CASSGRTGAAGELFF.

V is TRBV9 and J is TRBJ2-7, with 8 bases that match TRBD2. The CDR3 extends over 14 amino acids. Germline V lookup: CDR1 SGDLS, CDR2 YYNGEE. J gave up 2 bases and V 2 bases, and 3 bases lay outside the gene matches. The CDR3, as DNA: TGTGCCAGCAGCGTTAGCGGGACTGCCTACGAGCAGTACTTC. Translation gives CASSVSGTAYEQYF.

The J gene is TRBJ1-5, the V gene TRBV7-9; 7 bases are a match to TRBD1. Germline V CDR1 and CDR2: SEHNR, FQNEAQ (reference sequence). This CDR3 is 15 amino acids long. V shed 4 bases and J 5 bases; nucleotides not matched to a gene: 8. The CDR3 reads CASSSRIGQDQPQHF. DNA of the CDR3: TGTGCCAGCAGCTCGAGAATAGGACAGGATCAGCCCCAGCATTTT.

The CDR3 DNA sequence: TGTGCCAGCAGTTTCTTTAGGGTGGTGAACACTGAAGCTTTCTTT. Translated: CASSFFRVVNTEAFF. The genes are TRBV28 and TRBJ1-1; D is uncertain. This CDR3 spans 15 amino acids. Germline V gives CDR1 MDHEN, CDR2 SYDVKM. Trimming took 3 bases from V and 0 from J, leaving 11 bases between them.

The chain carries TRBV5-4 and TRBJ1-4, with no clear D. The length of the CDR3 is 15 residues. Germline loops: CDR1 SGHNT, CDR2 YYREEE (reference sequence). Trimming took off 1 base at V and 3 bases at J, with 10 bases between the two ends. The CDR3 loop is CASSLWTDSNEKLFF. The CDR3 DNA sequence: TGTGCCAGCAGCTTGTGGACGGACTCTAATGAAAAACTGTTTTTT.

Remarks on this clone: The junction departs from the called germline gene at one end, perhaps through a read error. This sample also contains other DNA sequences that code for the same CDR3. The chain has TRBV30 and TRBJ1-2, with no clear D. Germline V CDR1 and CDR2: GTSNPN, SVGIG (reference sequence). This CDR3 is built from 13 residues. Here the CDR3 reads CAWNPGLSYGYTF. The CDR3 DNA reads as TGTGCCTGGAATCCTGGCTTAAGCTATGGCTACACCTTT.